This paragraph reports one T cell receptor beta chain. This sample was included in a study of the immune and genomic landscape of osteosarcoma. Using immunoSEQ multiplex PCR, the repertoire was profiled, and TCRdb retains in-frame clones only, with some absent. The table lists about 10,000 clones, over 55% of them singletons, with roughly 18% in the top ten. This CDR3 is 14 amino acids long. Germline-derived CDR1 and CDR2 are SEHNR and FQNEAQ (reference sequence). Trimming took off 0 bases at V and 3 bases at J, with 9 bases between the two ends. Poor-prognosis osteosarcoma patients supplied post-treatment primary, local recurrence and metastasis tumor specimens.

The J gene is TRBJ2-7, the V gene TRBV7-9, with D maybe TRBD2 (5 bases). The sequencing sample was made of osteosarcoma tumor tissue from the lung. The TCR comes from a human donor with osteosarcoma. The CDR3 sequence: CASSLAGSSYEQYF. CDR3 DNA sequence: TGTGCCAGCAGCTTAGCGGGGAGTAGCTACGAGCAGTACTTC.